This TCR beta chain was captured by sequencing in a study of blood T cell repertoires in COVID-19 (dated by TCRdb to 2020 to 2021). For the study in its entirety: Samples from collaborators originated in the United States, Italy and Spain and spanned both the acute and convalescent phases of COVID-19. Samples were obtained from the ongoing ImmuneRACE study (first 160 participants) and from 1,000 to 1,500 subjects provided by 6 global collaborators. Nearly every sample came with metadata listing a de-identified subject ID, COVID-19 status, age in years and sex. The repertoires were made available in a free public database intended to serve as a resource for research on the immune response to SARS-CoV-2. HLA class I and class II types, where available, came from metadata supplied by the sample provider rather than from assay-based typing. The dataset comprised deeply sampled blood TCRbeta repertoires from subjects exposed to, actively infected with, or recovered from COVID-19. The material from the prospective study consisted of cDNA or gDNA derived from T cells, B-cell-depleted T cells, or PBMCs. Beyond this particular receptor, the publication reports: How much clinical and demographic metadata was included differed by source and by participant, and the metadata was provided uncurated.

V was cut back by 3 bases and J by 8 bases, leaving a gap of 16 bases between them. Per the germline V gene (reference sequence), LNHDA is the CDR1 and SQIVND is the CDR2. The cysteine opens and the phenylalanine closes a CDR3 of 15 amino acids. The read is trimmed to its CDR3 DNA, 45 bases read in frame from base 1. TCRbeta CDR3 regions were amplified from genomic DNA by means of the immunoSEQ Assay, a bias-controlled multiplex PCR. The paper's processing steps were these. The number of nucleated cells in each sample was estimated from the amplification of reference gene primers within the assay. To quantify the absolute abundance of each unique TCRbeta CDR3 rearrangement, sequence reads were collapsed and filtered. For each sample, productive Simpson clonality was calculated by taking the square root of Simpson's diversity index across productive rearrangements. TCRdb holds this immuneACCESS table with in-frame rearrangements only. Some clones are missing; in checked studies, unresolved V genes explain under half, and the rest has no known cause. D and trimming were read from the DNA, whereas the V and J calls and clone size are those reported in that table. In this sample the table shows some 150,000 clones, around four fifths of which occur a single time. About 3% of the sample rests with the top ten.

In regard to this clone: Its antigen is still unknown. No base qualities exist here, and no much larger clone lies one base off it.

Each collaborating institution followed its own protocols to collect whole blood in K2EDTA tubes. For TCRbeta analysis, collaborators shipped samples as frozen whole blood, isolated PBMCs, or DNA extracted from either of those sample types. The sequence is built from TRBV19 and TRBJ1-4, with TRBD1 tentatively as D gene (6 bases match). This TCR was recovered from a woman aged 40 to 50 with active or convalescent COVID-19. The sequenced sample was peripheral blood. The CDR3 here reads CASSIIWTVREKLFF. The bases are TGTGCCAGTAGTATCATCTGGACAGTTAGAGAAAAACTGTTTTTT.